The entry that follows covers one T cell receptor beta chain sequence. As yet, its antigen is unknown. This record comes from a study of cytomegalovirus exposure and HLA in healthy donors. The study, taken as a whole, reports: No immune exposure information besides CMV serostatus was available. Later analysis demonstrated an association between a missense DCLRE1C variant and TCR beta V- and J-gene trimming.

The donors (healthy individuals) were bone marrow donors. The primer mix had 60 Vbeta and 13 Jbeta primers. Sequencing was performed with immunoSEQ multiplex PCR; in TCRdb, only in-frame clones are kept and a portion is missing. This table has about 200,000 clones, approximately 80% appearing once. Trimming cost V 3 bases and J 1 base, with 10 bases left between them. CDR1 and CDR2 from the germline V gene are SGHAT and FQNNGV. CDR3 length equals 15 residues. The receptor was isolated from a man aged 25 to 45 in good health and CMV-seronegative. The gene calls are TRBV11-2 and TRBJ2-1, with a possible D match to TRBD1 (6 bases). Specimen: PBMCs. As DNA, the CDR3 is TGTGCCAGCAGCTTCCGGGACACATCCTACAATGAGCAGTTCTTC. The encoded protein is CASSFRDTSYNEQFF.